Listed here are 26 T cell receptor beta chains from one sample, sequenced in a study of shared clonotypes between healthy human individuals. Clones were read by immunoSEQ multiplex PCR, and TCRdb kept only the in-frame ones, dropping some. The sample has under 550,000 clones; roughly 95% are singletons. Sequencing used naive CD4+ T cells sorted from blood. The subset: CD45RA+ positively selected. Every receptor here comes from a woman in her 30s in good health.

J is TRBJ1-1 and V is TRBV6-5, with D possibly matching TRBD1 (5 bases). CDR3 size: 15 residues. Trimming pared 6 bases from V and 4 bases from J, leaving 18 bases between. The germline CDR1 and CDR2 sequences are MNHEY and SVGAGI. This CDR3 is CASRITGTEITEAFF. The DNA for the CDR3 is TGTGCCAGCAGGATTACCGGGACGGAAATCACTGAAGCTTTCTTT.

V and J are TRBV6-5 and TRBJ1-4, with TRBD1 identical over 7 bases. The CDR3 is made up of 12 amino acids. CDR1 and CDR2 (germline): MNHEY, SVGAGI. J gave up 8 bases and V 8 bases, and 5 bases lay outside the gene matches. The CDR3 loop reads CASSLGGEKLFF. The CDR3 coding sequence is TGTGCCAGCTCCCTAGGGGGCGAAAAACTGTTTTTT.

This chain uses TRBV4-1 with TRBJ2-1, with 9 nucleotides matching TRBD2. The CDR3 runs 16 residues. Germline CDR1 reads MGHRA; CDR2 reads YSYEKL. V was pared by 1 base and J by 8 bases, with 9 bases of the junction left unmatched. The CDR3 region is CASSQAGGRARDEQFF. As DNA, the CDR3 is TGCGCCAGCAGCCAAGCGGGCGGGAGGGCCAGGGATGAGCAGTTCTTC.

The genes are TRBV5-5 and TRBJ2-5, with 11 bases that match TRBD2. Germline assignment: CDR1 SGHKS and CDR2 YYEKEE (reference sequence). The CDR3 is 15 amino acids. V dropped 4 bases and J dropped 5; count of bases not matched to a gene: 7. In DNA form, the CDR3 reads TGTGCCAGCAGCACGGGACTAGCGGTTAGCGAGACCCAGTACTTC. Its translation is CASSTGLAVSETQYF.

The chain has TRBV28 and TRBJ2-2; the match to TRBD1 covers 10 bases. Germline V gene lookup returns CDR1 MDHEN and CDR2 SYDVKM. This CDR3 is 14 amino acids long. The ends lost 5 bases at V and 7 bases at J; junction bases unmatched: 4. CDR3 bases: TGTGCCAGCAGTCCGGGACAGGGGTTCGGGGAGCTGTTTTTT. This gives the protein CASSPGQGFGELFF.

The chain is built from TRBV5-1 and TRBJ2-7, with 12 bases identical to TRBD2. V shed 3 bases, J shed 3 bases, and the junction held 10 bases outside the gene matches. CDR3 length: 17 amino acids. Per germline, CDR1 SGHRS and CDR2 YFSETQ. The CDR3 nucleotides are TGCGCCAGCAGCTCGACTCTAGCGGGAGGGACAGTCTACGAGCAGTACTTC. The encoded protein is CASSSTLAGGTVYEQYF.

The rearrangement joins TRBV29-1 to TRBJ1-3; the D gene is possibly TRBD1 (5 bases). This CDR3 is built from 14 residues. CDR1 is SQVTM, CDR2 ANQGSEA, per germline. The V end lost 7 bases, the J end lost 3 bases, and 16 bases lay between the germline ends. The CDR3 bases are TGCAGCGGGGGTGGGGGTTTGGGTGGAAACACCATATATTTT. Its translation: CSGGGGLGGNTIYF.

This sequence joins TRBV6-1 and TRBJ2-3; TRBD1 might be the D (6 bases). This CDR3 has 15 amino acids. V lost 6 bases and J 1 base, leaving 14 bases between the germline ends. Per germline, CDR1 MNHNS and CDR2 SASEGT. CDR3 amino acids: CASRARDTGTDTQYF. The DNA for the CDR3 is TGTGCCAGCAGGGCCCGGGACACCGGCACAGATACGCAGTATTTT.

The chain carries TRBV27 and TRBJ2-7; TRBD2 matches 9 bases. J gave up 4 bases and V 2 bases, and 3 bases lay outside the gene matches. CDR1 is MNHEY, CDR2 SMNVEV, per germline (reference sequence). The CDR3 covers 14 residues. This chain's CDR3 is CASSLGREGYEQYF. DNA for the CDR3: TGTGCCAGCAGTTTAGGGCGGGAGGGGTACGAGCAGTACTTC.

This chain links TRBV5-6 with TRBJ1-5, with D maybe TRBD1 (5 bases). CDR1 and CDR2 from the germline V gene are SGHDT and YYEEEE. V was clipped by 0 bases and J by 5 bases, with 12 bases between them. The CDR3 sequence is 15 residues long. The CDR3 is CASSLGAGSHQPQHF. The CDR3 nucleotides are TGTGCCAGCAGCTTGGGGGCAGGGAGCCATCAGCCCCAGCATTTT. The full variable domain, rest sourced from reference TRBV5-6 and TRBJ1-5, is DAGVTQSPTHLIKTRGQQVTLRCSPKSGHDTVSWYQQALGQGPQFIFQYYEEEERQRGNFPDRFSGHQFPNYSSELNVNALLLGDSALYLCASSLGAGSHQPQHFGDGTRLSIL.

The chain joins TRBV7-9 to TRBJ2-3; TRBD1 agrees at 9 bases. V trimming: 5 bases; J trimming: 5 bases; junction bases outside the gene matches: 8. The CDR3 has 15 amino acids. Germline values: CDR1 SEHNR, CDR2 FQNEAQ (reference sequence). The CDR3 DNA follows: TGTGCCAGCAGCCCCAGGACAGGGGATGGAGATACGCAGTATTTT. As protein: CASSPRTGDGDTQYF.

About this clone itself: The same CDR3 arises from other DNA sequences in this sample as well. The chain combines TRBV11-3 with TRBJ1-1; perhaps TRBD1 as D (5 bases). The CDR3 is 13 residues long. V gave up 2 bases and J gave up 1 base, with 5 bases separating them. Germline lookup yields CDR1 SGHNT and CDR2 YENEEA. CDR3 nucleotide sequence: TGTGCCAGCAGCTTAACAGGGAACACTGAAGCTTTCTTT. Protein: CASSLTGNTEAFF.

In DNA, the CDR3 is TGTGCCAGCAGTCATGACAGGGACCTTGGTGAAGCTTTCTTT. This codes for CASSHDRDLGEAFF. The chain employs TRBV6-1 and TRBJ1-1; 7 positions agree with TRBD1. Germline lookup yields CDR1 MNHNS and CDR2 SASEGT. After removal of 5 bases from V and 7 bases from J, the junction contained 10 bases not matched to a gene. The CDR3 runs 14 residues.

The chain couples TRBV6-1 to TRBJ2-1; 8 nucleotides align to TRBD2. The V segment lost 3 bases and the J segment 9 bases; nucleotides outside the gene matches: 13. This CDR3 has 16 residues. The germline V gene encodes CDR1 MNHNS and CDR2 SASEGT. The CDR3 sequence is CASSDRSGGPLFEQFF. Written as DNA, the CDR3 is TGTGCCAGCAGTGATCGGTCGGGAGGGCCCTTGTTTGAGCAGTTCTTC.

The chain couples TRBV11-2 to TRBJ1-3; D call uncertain. With 6 bases removed from V and 8 bases from J, the gap between germline ends came to 20 bases. There are 15 residues in the CDR3. Germline lookup yields CDR1 SGHAT and CDR2 FQNNGV. In nucleotides, the CDR3 is TGTGCCAGCAGGCGGTTTGGGCCCAAGGTCCACACCATATATTTT. Residues: CASRRFGPKVHTIYF.

This chain joins TRBV18 and TRBJ2-2; D gene uncertain. Germline V gene data show CDR1 as KGHSH and CDR2 as LQKENI. This CDR3 has 15 amino acids. V was trimmed by 3 bases and J by 6 bases, leaving 14 bases between them. CDR3 amino acids: CASSPFLTPSGELFF. DNA of the CDR3: TGTGCCAGCTCACCCTTCTTGACACCCTCCGGGGAGCTGTTTTTT. The whole variable domain, remainder taken from reference TRBV18 and TRBJ2-2, is NAGVMQNPRHLVRRRGQEARLRCSPMKGHSHVYWYRQLPEEGLKFMVYLQKENIIDESGMPKERFSAEFPKEGPSILRIQQVVRGDSAAYFCASSPFLTPSGELFFGEGSRLTVL.

This sequence joins TRBV28 and TRBJ2-3, with TRBD1 as a possible D gene (5 bases). The CDR3 spans 14 residues. Germline V gives CDR1 MDHEN, CDR2 SYDVKM. The germline V and J ends were trimmed by 7 bases and 2 bases, with 13 bases remaining between them. This chain's CDR3 is CASTLSGATDTQYF. The DNA of the CDR3 is TGTGCCAGCACCCTCAGTGGGGCCACAGATACGCAGTATTTT.

The chain has TRBV11-2 and TRBJ2-7; D uncertain. Germline V gene data show CDR1 as SGHAT and CDR2 as FQNNGV. The CDR3 loop spans 16 amino acids. V lost 4 bases to trimming and J lost 0 bases, with 16 bases between them. As DNA, the CDR3 is TGTGCCAGCAGCTCAAGGACCGCCGTCGCCTCCTACGAGCAGTACTTC. Its protein product is CASSSRTAVASYEQYF.

CDR3 in amino acids: CASSWRRNPTYEQYF. CDR3 coding DNA: TGTGCCAGCAGCTGGCGCCGTAACCCAACCTACGAGCAGTACTTC. V is TRBV28 and J is TRBJ2-7; D remains ambiguous. This CDR3 comprises 15 residues. V was clipped by 6 bases and J by 2 bases, with 17 bases between them. CDR1 and CDR2 from the germline V gene are MDHEN and SYDVKM.

Points on this clone: Distinct nucleotide sequences in the sample also encode this CDR3. J is TRBJ2-2 and V is TRBV14; TRBD2 might be the D (6 bases). This CDR3 has 15 residues. With 1 base removed from V and 4 bases from J, the gap between germline ends came to 10 bases. CDR1 and CDR2 from the germline V gene are SGHDN and FVKESK. CDR3 in amino acids: CASSQVSGPTGELFF. CDR3 sequence (DNA): TGTGCCAGCAGCCAAGTTAGCGGCCCCACCGGGGAGCTGTTTTTT.

J is TRBJ2-5 and V is TRBV19; TRBD2 aligns across 7 bases. The CDR3 totals 13 residues. CDR1 and CDR2 (germline): LNHDA, SQIVND (reference sequence). The trim removed 2 bases at V and 3 bases at J, leaving 0 bases unmatched. The CDR3 DNA sequence: TGTGCCAGTAGTATAACTAGCGAAGAGACCCAGTACTTC. Its translation: CASSITSEETQYF. The full variable domain, with the rest looked up from reference TRBV19 and TRBJ2-5, is DGGITQSPKYLFRKEGQNVTLSCEQNLNHDAMYWYRQDPGQGLRLIYYSQIVNDFQKGDIAEGYSVSREKKESFPLTVTSAQKNPTAFYLCASSITSEETQYFGPGTRLLVL.

This clone has just a few counts. V gene TRBV19 combines with J gene TRBJ1-1; tentative D call: TRBD1 (5 bases). Trimming removed 7 bases at V and 3 bases at J, with 18 bases between. CDR1 and CDR2 from the germline V gene are LNHDA and SQIVND (reference sequence). This CDR3 region has 15 residues. This CDR3 reads CASTSVAGAYTEAFF. CDR3 sequence (DNA): TGTGCCAGTACCTCGGTTGCCGGGGCATACACTGAAGCTTTCTTT.

DNA for the CDR3: TGTGCCAGCAGCTCCCCGGACAGGGGGCCTTCGGTCGAGCAGTACTTC. Its translation is CASSSPDRGPSVEQYF. The chain combines TRBV11-3 with TRBJ2-7; 11 bases fit TRBD1. J was trimmed by 6 bases and V by 4 bases; bases with no gene match: 11. CDR3 length: 16 amino acids. From germline, CDR1 is SGHNT and CDR2 YENEEA.

Here the CDR3 DNA reads TGCGCCAGCAGCTCCTCGCAGGCTAGCGATGGGGGGGAGCAGTACTTC. Amino acid sequence: CASSSSQASDGGEQYF. The rearrangement uses TRBV5-1 and TRBJ2-7, with D possibly being TRBD2 (6 bases). Germline assignment: CDR1 SGHRS and CDR2 YFSETQ. V was clipped by 3 bases and J by 7 bases, with 23 bases between them. This CDR3 region has 16 residues. Using reference TRBV5-1 and TRBJ2-7 for the parts outside the CDR3, the full variable domain is KAGVTQTPRYLIKTRGQQVTLSCSPISGHRSVSWYQQTPGQGLQFLFEYFSETQRNKGNFPGRFSGRQFSNSRSEMNVSTLELGDSALYLCASSSSQASDGGEQYFGPGTRLTVT.

For this clone: This sample also contains other DNA sequences that code for the same CDR3. V usage is TRBV5-4 and J usage is TRBJ1-1; maybe TRBD1 (6 bases). This CDR3 is 14 amino acids long. The V gene's germline CDR1 is SGHNT and CDR2 YYREEE (reference sequence). The V gene lost 0 bases and the J gene lost 5 bases, with 11 bases spanning the gap. CDR3 DNA: TGTGCCAGCAGCTTGGGAGGGGGGTTTACTGAAGCTTTCTTT. Its translation is CASSLGGGFTEAFF.

The gene calls are TRBV19 and TRBJ1-2; 9 positions agree with TRBD1. The CDR3 loop spans 13 amino acids. Losses at the gene ends were 9 bases for V and 0 bases for J; bases not matched to a gene: 2. The germline gives CDR1 LNHDA, CDR2 SQIVND (reference sequence). CDR3 in DNA: TGTGCCAGCCGGGACAGGGCTAACTATGGCTACACCTTC. It translates to CASRDRANYGYTF.